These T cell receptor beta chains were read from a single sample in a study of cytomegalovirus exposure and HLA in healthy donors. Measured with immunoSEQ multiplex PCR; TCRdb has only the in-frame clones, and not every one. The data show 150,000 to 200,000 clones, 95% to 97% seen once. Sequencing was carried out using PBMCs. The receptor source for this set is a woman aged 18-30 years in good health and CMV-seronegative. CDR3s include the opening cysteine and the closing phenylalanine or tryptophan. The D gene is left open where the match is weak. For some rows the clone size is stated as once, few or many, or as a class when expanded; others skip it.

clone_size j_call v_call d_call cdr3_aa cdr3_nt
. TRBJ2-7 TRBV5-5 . CASSLQGYEQYF TGTGCCAGCAGCTTACAGGGCTACGAGCAGTACTTC
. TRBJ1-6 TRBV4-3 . CASSQERGIGGNSPLHF TGCGCCAGCAGCCAAGAAAGGGGAATAGGTGGGAATTCACCCCTCCACTTT
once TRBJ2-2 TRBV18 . CASSPSSGTGELFF TGTGCCAGCTCACCTTCATCAGGAACCGGGGAGCTGTTTTTT
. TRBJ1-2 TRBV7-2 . CASSLTRDLYGYTF TGTGCCAGCAGCCTAACGCGGGACCTCTATGGCTACACCTTC
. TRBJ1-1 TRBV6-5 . CASSYDSSGYTEAFF TGTGCCAGCAGTTACGACTCCTCGGGGTACACTGAAGCTTTCTTT
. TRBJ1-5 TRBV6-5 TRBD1 CASSRTGAHQPQHF TGTGCCAGCAGTCGCACAGGGGCTCATCAGCCCCAGCATTTT
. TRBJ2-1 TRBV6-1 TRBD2 CASSEMAGGYNEQFF TGTGCCAGCAGTGAAATGGCGGGGGGGTACAATGAGCAGTTCTTC
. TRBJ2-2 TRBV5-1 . CASSLAGFDTGELFF TGCGCCAGCAGCTTGGCGGGGTTCGACACCGGGGAGCTGTTTTTT
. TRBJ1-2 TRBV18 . CASSPLRVDYGYTF TGTGCCAGCTCACCATTGAGGGTTGACTATGGCTACACCTTC
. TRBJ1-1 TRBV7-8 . CASSSEYQGRTEAFF TGTGCCAGCAGCTCAGAGTACCAGGGGCGCACTGAAGCTTTCTTT
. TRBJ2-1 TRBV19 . CASSIGRAVWYNEQFF TGTGCCAGTAGTATCGGCAGGGCCGTTTGGTACAATGAGCAGTTCTTC
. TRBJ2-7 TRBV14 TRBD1 CASSLWGQGGSNEQYF TGTGCCAGCAGCCTCTGGGGACAGGGTGGATCTAACGAGCAGTACTTC
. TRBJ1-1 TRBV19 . CASISWTVNTEAFF TGTGCCAGTATTAGTTGGACAGTGAACACTGAAGCTTTCTTT
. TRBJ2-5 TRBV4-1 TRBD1 CASSPGDRGLETQYF TGCGCCAGCAGCCCCGGAGACAGGGGATTGGAGACCCAGTACTTC
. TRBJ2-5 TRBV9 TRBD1 CASSAPGQGMVETQYF TGTGCCAGCAGCGCGCCGGGACAGGGAATGGTGGAGACCCAGTACTTC
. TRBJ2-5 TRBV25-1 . CASSEIPLQITQETQYF TGTGCCAGCAGTGAAATACCCCTCCAGATCACCCAAGAGACCCAGTACTTC
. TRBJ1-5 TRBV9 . CASSVDGRAQPQHF TGTGCCAGCAGCGTAGATGGCAGGGCCCAGCCCCAGCATTTT